The 10 T cell receptor beta chains below all came from one sample that was sequenced in a study of shared clonotypes between healthy human individuals. The protocol was immunoSEQ multiplex PCR, while the TCRdb copy is restricted to in-frame clones and leaves out a portion. Seen here are some 2,500,000 clones, 80% to 95% observed once, and the top ten hold 0.35% to 0.45%. Sequenced sample: naive CD4+ T cells from PBMCs. Regarding subset: CD45RA+ positively selected. Receptor source: a man between 18 and 29 years old in good health. Some clones in this sample may be carry-over from other donors' samples.

The chain uses TRBV11-2 and TRBJ2-5; D unresolved. V lost 0 bases and J 4 bases, leaving 3 bases between the germline ends. The CDR3 runs to 12 residues. CDR1 and CDR2 (germline): SGHAT, FQNNGV. DNA for the CDR3: TGTGCCAGCAGCTTAGAGGGAGAGACCCAGTACTTC. It yields the protein CASSLEGETQYF.

The rearrangement uses TRBV4-1 and TRBJ1-2, with 12 bases matching TRBD1. Looked up from germline, CDR1 is MGHRA and CDR2 is YSYEKL. This CDR3 spans 17 amino acids. The V gene end was trimmed by 4 bases and the J gene end by 4 bases; junction bases not matched to a gene: 10. The CDR3 loop reads CASSLPGQGAAVYGYTF. Written as DNA, the CDR3 is TGCGCCAGCAGCCTGCCGGGACAGGGGGCGGCTGTCTATGGCTACACCTTC.

V usage is TRBV7-6 and J usage is TRBJ2-5; maybe TRBD2 (6 bases). The CDR3 contains 15 residues. V lost 4 bases, J lost 4 bases, and 16 bases lay in between. Looked up from germline, CDR1 is SGHVS and CDR2 is FNYEAQ. As DNA, the CDR3 is TGTGCCAGCAGCTCCTCCGGGACTGCCGGAGAGACCCAGTACTTC. Protein: CASSSSGTAGETQYF.

The chain couples TRBV30 to TRBJ1-6; a possible D gene is TRBD1 (5 bases). Trimming took 1 base from V and 6 from J, leaving 7 bases between them. CDR3 length: 13 amino acids. CDR1 and CDR2 (germline): GTSNPN, SVGIG (reference sequence). CDR3 region: CAWSEGTNSPLHF. CDR3 nucleotide sequence: TGTGCCTGGAGTGAAGGGACTAATTCACCCCTCCACTTT.

This sequence joins TRBV9 and TRBJ2-5; the D gene is possibly TRBD1 (5 bases). The CDR3 has 15 residues. CDR1 and CDR2 (germline): SGDLS, YYNGEE. Trimming shortened V by 2 bases and J by 0 bases, and 11 bases separated the two germline ends. In DNA form, the CDR3 reads TGTGCCAGCAGCGTTCCGGACACGCACCAAGAGACCCAGTACTTC. Translating gives CASSVPDTHQETQYF.

This chain joins TRBV7-2 and TRBJ2-5; D possibly corresponds to TRBD2 (5 bases). The J call may not be correct, given that the DNA end is closer to TRBJ2-7. This CDR3 spans 14 amino acids. Looked up from germline, CDR1 is SGHTA and CDR2 is FQGNSA. In nucleotides, the CDR3 is TGTGCCAGCAGCTTAGCTGCGGGTACCTACGAGCAGTACTTC. Its translation: CASSLAAGTYEQYF.

The V and J genes are TRBV5-1 and TRBJ2-7, with 14 bases that match TRBD2. Germline CDR1 is SGHRS and CDR2 is YFSETQ. V lost 3 bases to trimming and J lost 1 base; unmatched junction nucleotides: 9. This CDR3 has 18 residues. CDR3 amino acids: CASSSGGLAGGSSYEQYF. CDR3 sequence (DNA): TGCGCCAGCAGCTCCGGCGGACTAGCGGGAGGTAGTTCCTACGAGCAGTACTTC.

This clone was detected once. The chain recombines TRBV19 with TRBJ1-1, with D tentatively TRBD1 (5 bases). Germline lookup yields CDR1 LNHDA and CDR2 SQIVND (reference sequence). This CDR3 spans 14 amino acids. V lost 6 bases, J lost 3 bases, and 14 bases lay in between. The CDR3 loop reads CASSPTGGYTEAFF. In DNA form, the CDR3 reads TGTGCCAGTAGCCCCACTGGGGGTTACACTGAAGCTTTCTTT. The whole variable domain, filled in from reference TRBV19 and TRBJ1-1, reads DGGITQSPKYLFRKEGQNVTLSCEQNLNHDAMYWYRQDPGQGLRLIYYSQIVNDFQKGDIAEGYSVSREKKESFPLTVTSAQKNPTAFYLCASSPTGGYTEAFFGQGTRLTVV.

The chain has TRBV5-1 and TRBJ2-5; no firm D call. The J call is doubtful: the DNA matches TRBJ2-7 better. The CDR3 is made up of 15 amino acids. From germline, CDR1 is SGHRS and CDR2 YFSETQ. The DNA of the CDR3 is TGCGCCAGCAGCTTGCGAGCCCTAACCGAGGACGAGCAGTACTTC. This translates into CASSLRALTEDEQYF.

The V gene is TRBV5-1, the J gene TRBJ2-2; no reliable D call. V was shortened by 0 bases and J by 4 bases, with 10 bases between the two germline ends. CDR3 size: 15 residues. CDR1 and CDR2 (germline): SGHRS, YFSETQ. The CDR3 DNA reads as TGCGCCAGCAGCTTGGTACGGCGGAGCACCGGGGAGCTGTTTTTT. Translation: CASSLVRRSTGELFF.